This T cell receptor (beta chain) was observed in a study of cytomegalovirus exposure and HLA in healthy donors. The CDR3 totals 13 residues. Germline V gene lookup returns CDR1 SGHTA and CDR2 FQGNSA. Trimming stripped 2 bases from V and 2 bases from J, with 6 bases between. Both 60 Vbeta primers and 13 Jbeta primers went into the PCR. Some clones are missing from TCRdb's copy, which holds only in-frame ones; the method was immunoSEQ multiplex PCR. The sample contains about 150,000 clones, around 72% of which appear only once. The study sampled nominally healthy donors, though unrecorded immune exposures were likely.

Sequencing was performed on PBMCs. The sequence was collected from a man aged 35-49 years in good health and CMV-seronegative. V and J are TRBV7-2 and TRBJ1-2; D is undetermined. CDR3 sequence (DNA): TGTGCCAGCAGCTTATCACTAAACTATGGCTACACCTTC. Translating it yields CASSLSLNYGYTF.